A single sample is the source of the 12 T cell receptor beta chains below, sequenced in a study of blood T cell repertoires in COVID-19. Here immunoSEQ multiplex PCR was the method, and the copy in TCRdb shows in-frame clones only, minus some. The data contain 70,000 or so clones, around 74% of them singletons. Sample: peripheral blood. Receptors were obtained from a man in his sixties with COVID-19, enrolled during active disease.

The V call is TRBV3-1 (or the pseudogene TRBV3-2), the J call TRBJ1-2; TRBD1 agrees at 10 bases. Germline V gene sequence: CDR1 LGHDT, CDR2 YNNKEL (reference sequence). J was trimmed by 4 bases and V by 5 bases; bases with no gene match: 7. CDR3 length: 15 residues. The CDR3 reads CASSKSTGGGYGYTF. The CDR3 nucleotides read TGTGCCAGCAGCAAGTCGACAGGGGGCGGCTATGGCTACACCTTC.

V gene TRBV6-2 or TRBV6-3 combines with J gene TRBJ2-7; TRBD1 is a possible D gene (5 bases). V lost 2 bases and J 4 bases, leaving 6 bases between the germline ends. The CDR3 totals 12 residues. Germline lookup yields CDR1 MNHEY and CDR2 SVGEGT. In DNA, the CDR3 is TGTGCCAGCAGTTACAGGGGTTACGAGCAGTACTTC. Its translation is CASSYRGYEQYF.

The J gene is TRBJ1-4, the V gene TRBV5-5; TRBD1 aligns across 7 bases. CDR1 is SGHKS and CDR2 is YYEKEE in the germline V gene (reference sequence). J was trimmed by 8 bases and V by 0 bases; bases with no gene match: 7. The CDR3 totals 15 residues. The CDR3 loop reads CASSLAIGTDEKLFF. The CDR3 coding sequence is TGTGCCAGCAGCTTGGCCATCGGGACAGACGAAAAACTGTTTTTT.

The V gene is TRBV28, the J gene TRBJ1-2; 9 bases map to TRBD1. CDR1 is MDHEN, CDR2 SYDVKM, per germline. The CDR3 is 15 amino acids. The trim removed 5 bases at V and 6 bases at J, leaving 10 bases unmatched. The CDR3 DNA is TGTGCCAGCAGTATCGTCACCGGACAGGGGAATGGCTACACCTTC. Protein product: CASSIVTGQGNGYTF.

This clone was counted once. This chain connects TRBV11-3 to TRBJ2-3; 10 bases match TRBD2. The V and J ends lost 4 bases and 0 bases, in that order; junction bases with no gene match: 4. The CDR3 is 16 residues long. Per the germline V gene, CDR1 is SGHNT and CDR2 is YENEEA. The CDR3 region has the DNA TGTGCCAGCAGCTCCGGGACTAGCGAGAGCACAGATACGCAGTATTTT. Protein product: CASSSGTSESTDTQYF.

This chain uses TRBV28 with TRBJ1-3, with D perhaps matching TRBD1 (5 bases). CDR3 size: 14 residues. V was cut by 8 bases and J by 0 bases, with 11 bases left in between. Germline V gene data show CDR1 as MDHEN and CDR2 as SYDVKM. CDR3 sequence reads: CASGGGSSGNTIYF. The CDR3 nucleotides are TGTGCCAGCGGTGGGGGGAGCTCTGGAAACACCATATATTTT.

The rearrangement links TRBV30 to TRBJ2-1; 7 nucleotides align to TRBD2. V was pared by 3 bases and J by 9 bases, with 11 bases of the junction left unmatched. The CDR3 covers 14 residues. Germline CDR1 reads GTSNPN; CDR2 reads SVGIG (reference sequence). CDR3 in DNA: TGTGCCTGGAGCCCGACTAGCCGGGCCAGTGAGCAGTTCTTC. Translated, it gives CAWSPTSRASEQFF.

The chain links TRBV6-5 to TRBJ2-7, with TRBD1 identical over 8 bases. The CDR3 has 13 amino acids. Germline V gene data show CDR1 as MNHEY and CDR2 as SVGAGI. Trimming at V came to 8 bases and at J to 5 bases, leaving 8 bases not matched to a gene. Written as DNA, the CDR3 is TGTGCCAGCCGAGGGACAGGTACCGACGAGCAGTACTTC. Translated, it gives CASRGTGTDEQYF.

The chain carries TRBV28 and TRBJ1-1; no definite D call. V gave up 2 bases and J gave up 7 bases, with 5 bases separating them. The germline V gene has CDR1 MDHEN and CDR2 SYDVKM. The CDR3 totals 11 residues. CDR3 nucleotide sequence: TGTGCCAGCAGTTTAGCCAGTGAAGCTTTCTTT. It yields the protein CASSLASEAFF.

The chain combines TRBV30 with TRBJ2-2, with D perhaps TRBD2 (5 bases). The germline V gene has CDR1 GTSNPN and CDR2 SVGIG (reference sequence). Trimming cost V 1 base and J 9 bases, with 12 bases left between them. The CDR3 spans 13 residues. The CDR3: CAWSGGLDRELFF. DNA of the CDR3: TGTGCCTGGAGTGGAGGGCTGGACCGGGAGCTGTTTTTT.

On this clone itself: At one of its ends the junction is not consistent with the germline gene, which may arise from a read error. This rearrangement joins TRBV28 to TRBJ1-1; a weak D match, TRBD1 (5 bases). The length of the CDR3 is 12 residues. The germline CDR1 and CDR2 sequences are MDHEN and SYDVKM. CDR3 in DNA: TGTGCCAGCAGTTTAATGTTCAGGGCGGACCACTTT. Protein product: CASSLMFRADHF.

This clone was seen only a few times. The genes are TRBV28 and TRBJ2-3; 10 bases map to TRBD1. Germline V gives CDR1 MDHEN, CDR2 SYDVKM. The CDR3 has 16 amino acids. The junction had 7 bases not matched to a gene; V was cut back by 3 bases and J by 4 bases. CDR3 protein: CASSFGPTGGADTQYF. The CDR3 nucleotides read TGTGCCAGCAGTTTTGGACCGACAGGGGGCGCAGATACGCAGTATTTT.